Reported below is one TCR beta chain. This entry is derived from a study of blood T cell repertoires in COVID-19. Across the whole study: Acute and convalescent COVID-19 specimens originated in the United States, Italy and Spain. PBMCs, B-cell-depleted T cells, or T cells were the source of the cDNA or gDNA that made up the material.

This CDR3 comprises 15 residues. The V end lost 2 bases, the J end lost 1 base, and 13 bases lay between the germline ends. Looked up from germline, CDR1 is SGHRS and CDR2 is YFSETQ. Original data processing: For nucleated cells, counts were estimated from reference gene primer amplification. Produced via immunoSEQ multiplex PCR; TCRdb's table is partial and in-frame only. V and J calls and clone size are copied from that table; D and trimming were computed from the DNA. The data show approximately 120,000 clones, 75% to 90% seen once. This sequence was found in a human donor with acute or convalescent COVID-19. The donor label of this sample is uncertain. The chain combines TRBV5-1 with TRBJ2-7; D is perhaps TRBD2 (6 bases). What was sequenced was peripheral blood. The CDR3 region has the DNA TGCGCCAGCAGCTTAGCGGGCGGAGGTTCCTACGAGCAGTACTTC. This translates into CASSLAGGGSYEQYF.